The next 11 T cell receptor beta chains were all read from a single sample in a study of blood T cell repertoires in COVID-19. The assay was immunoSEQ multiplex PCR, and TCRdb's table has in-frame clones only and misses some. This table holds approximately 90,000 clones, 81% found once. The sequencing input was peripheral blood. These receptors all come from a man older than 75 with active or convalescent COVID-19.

CDR3 region: CASSTSRGNEQFF. CDR3 nucleotides: TGTGCCAGTAGTACCTCGCGGGGAAATGAGCAGTTCTTC. The rearrangement joins TRBV19 to TRBJ2-1; possible D gene TRBD2, 6 bases. The CDR3 contains 13 residues. In germline, CDR1 is LNHDA, CDR2 SQIVND (reference sequence). V was trimmed by 4 bases and J by 7 bases, leaving 11 bases between them.

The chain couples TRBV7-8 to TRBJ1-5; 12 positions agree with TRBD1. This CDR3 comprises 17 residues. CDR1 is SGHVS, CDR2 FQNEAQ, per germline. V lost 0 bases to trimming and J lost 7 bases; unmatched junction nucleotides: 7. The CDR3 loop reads CASSLAGDRGRGQPQHF. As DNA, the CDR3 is TGTGCCAGCAGCTTAGCGGGGGACAGGGGGCGGGGGCAGCCCCAGCATTTT.

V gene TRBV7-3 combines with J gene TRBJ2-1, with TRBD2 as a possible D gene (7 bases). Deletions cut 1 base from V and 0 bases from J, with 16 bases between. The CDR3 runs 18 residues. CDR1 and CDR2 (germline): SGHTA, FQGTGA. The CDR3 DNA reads TGTGCCAGCAGCTTAATCGGTGGCGGGGGCCTCTCCTACAATGAGCAGTTCTTC. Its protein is CASSLIGGGGLSYNEQFF.

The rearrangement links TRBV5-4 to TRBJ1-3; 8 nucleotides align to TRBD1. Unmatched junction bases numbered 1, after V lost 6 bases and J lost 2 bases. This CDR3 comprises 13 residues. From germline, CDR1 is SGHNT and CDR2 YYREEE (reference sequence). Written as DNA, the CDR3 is TGTGCCAGCAAGGACAGGGCTGGAAACACCATATATTTT. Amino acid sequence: CASKDRAGNTIYF.

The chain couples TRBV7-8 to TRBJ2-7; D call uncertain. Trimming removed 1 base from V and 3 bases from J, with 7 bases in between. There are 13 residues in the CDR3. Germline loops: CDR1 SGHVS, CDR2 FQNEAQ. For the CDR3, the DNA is TGTGCCAGCAGCTTAGTACAGAACTACGAGCAGTACTTC. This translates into CASSLVQNYEQYF.

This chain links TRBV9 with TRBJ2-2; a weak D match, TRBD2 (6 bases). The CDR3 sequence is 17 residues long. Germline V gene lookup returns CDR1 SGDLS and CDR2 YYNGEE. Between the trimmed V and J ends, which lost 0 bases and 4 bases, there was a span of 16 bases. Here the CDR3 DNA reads TGTGCCAGCAGCGTAGCACCCCCGGGGGTTCGCACCGGGGAGCTGTTTTTT. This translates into CASSVAPPGVRTGELFF. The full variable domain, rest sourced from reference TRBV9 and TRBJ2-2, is DSGVTQTPKHLITATGQRVTLRCSPRSGDLSVYWYQQSLDQGLQFLIQYYNGEERAKGNILERFSAQQFPDLHSELNLSSLELGDSALYFCASSVAPPGVRTGELFFGEGSRLTVL.

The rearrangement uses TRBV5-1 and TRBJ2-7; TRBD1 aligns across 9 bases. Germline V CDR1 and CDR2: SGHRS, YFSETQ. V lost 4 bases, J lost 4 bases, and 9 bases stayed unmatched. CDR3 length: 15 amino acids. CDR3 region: CASSTGQGMTYEQYF. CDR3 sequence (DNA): TGCGCCAGCAGCACAGGACAGGGGATGACATACGAGCAGTACTTC.

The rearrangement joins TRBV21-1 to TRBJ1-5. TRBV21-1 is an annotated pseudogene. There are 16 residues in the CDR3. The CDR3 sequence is CASSKALRVGNQPQHF. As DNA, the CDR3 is TGTGCCAGCAGCAAAGCGCTGAGGGTTGGCAATCAGCCCCAGCATTTT.

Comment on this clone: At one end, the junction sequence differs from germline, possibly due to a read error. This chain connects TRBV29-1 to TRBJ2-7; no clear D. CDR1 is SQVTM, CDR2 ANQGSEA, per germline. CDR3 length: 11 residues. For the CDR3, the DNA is TGCAGCGTCGAAGATGCGTGGGAGCAGTACTTC. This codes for CSVEDAWEQYF.

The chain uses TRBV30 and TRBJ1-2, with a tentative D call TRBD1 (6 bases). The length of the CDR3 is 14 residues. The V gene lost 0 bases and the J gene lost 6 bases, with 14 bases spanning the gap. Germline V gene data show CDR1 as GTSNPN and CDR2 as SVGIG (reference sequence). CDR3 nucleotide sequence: TGTGCCTGGAGTGTACTGTTAGGGGGGGATGGCTACACCTTC. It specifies CAWSVLLGGDGYTF.

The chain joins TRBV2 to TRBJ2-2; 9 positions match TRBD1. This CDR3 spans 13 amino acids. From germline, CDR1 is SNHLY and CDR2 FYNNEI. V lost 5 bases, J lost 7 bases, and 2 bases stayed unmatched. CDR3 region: CASSWTGVGELFF. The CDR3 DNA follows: TGTGCCAGCAGTTGGACAGGGGTCGGGGAGCTGTTTTTT.